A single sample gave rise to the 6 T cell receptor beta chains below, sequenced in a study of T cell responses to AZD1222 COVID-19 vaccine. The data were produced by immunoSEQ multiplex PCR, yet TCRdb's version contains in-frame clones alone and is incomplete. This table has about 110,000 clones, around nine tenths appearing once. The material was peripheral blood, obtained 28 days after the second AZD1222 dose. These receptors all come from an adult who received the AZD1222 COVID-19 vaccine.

The CDR3 nucleotides are TGTGCCTGGAGGCGGGGACAAAGCTCTGGAAACACCATATATTTT. Its translation is CAWRRGQSSGNTIYF. The chain joins TRBV30 to TRBJ1-3, with D perhaps TRBD1 (6 bases). The CDR3 length is 15 residues. V was shortened by 3 bases and J by 0 bases, with 12 bases between the two germline ends. Germline CDR1 and CDR2: GTSNPN and SVGIG (reference sequence).

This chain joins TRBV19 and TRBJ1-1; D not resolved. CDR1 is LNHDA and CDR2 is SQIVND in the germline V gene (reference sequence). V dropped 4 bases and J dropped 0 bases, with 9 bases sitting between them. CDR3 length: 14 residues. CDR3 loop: CASSTTTMNTEAFF. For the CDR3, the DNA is TGTGCCAGTAGTACAACTACGATGAACACTGAAGCTTTCTTT.

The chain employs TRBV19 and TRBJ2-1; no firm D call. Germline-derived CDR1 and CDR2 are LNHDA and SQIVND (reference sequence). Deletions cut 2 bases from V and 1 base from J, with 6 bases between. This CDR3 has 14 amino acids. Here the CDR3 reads CASSITVSYNEQFF. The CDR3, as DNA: TGTGCCAGTAGTATAACGGTTTCCTACAATGAGCAGTTCTTC. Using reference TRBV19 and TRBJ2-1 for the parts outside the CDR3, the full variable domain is DGGITQSPKYLFRKEGQNVTLSCEQNLNHDAMYWYRQDPGQGLRLIYYSQIVNDFQKGDIAEGYSVSREKKESFPLTVTSAQKNPTAFYLCASSITVSYNEQFFGPGTRLTVL.

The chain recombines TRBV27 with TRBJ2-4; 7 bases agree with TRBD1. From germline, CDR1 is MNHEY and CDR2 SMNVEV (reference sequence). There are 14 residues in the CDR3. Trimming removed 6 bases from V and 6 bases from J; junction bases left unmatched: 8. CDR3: CASSYRTGGNIQYF. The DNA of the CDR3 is TGTGCCAGCAGCTACAGGACAGGAGGAAACATTCAGTACTTC.

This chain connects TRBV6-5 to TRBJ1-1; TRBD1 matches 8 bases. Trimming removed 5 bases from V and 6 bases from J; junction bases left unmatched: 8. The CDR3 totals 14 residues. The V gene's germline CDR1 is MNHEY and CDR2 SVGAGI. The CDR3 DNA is TGTGCCAGCAGTCCGACAGGGGAGTCGGCTGAAGCTTTCTTT. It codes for CASSPTGESAEAFF.

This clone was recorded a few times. In nucleotides, the CDR3 is TGTGCCAGCTCACCTCTGGGGGCGCAAGAGACCCAGTACTTC. Protein: CASSPLGAQETQYF. This chain links TRBV18 with TRBJ2-5; perhaps TRBD1 as D (6 bases). This CDR3 is built from 14 residues. Germline lookup yields CDR1 KGHSH and CDR2 LQKENI. The germline V and J ends were trimmed by 3 bases and 2 bases, with 10 bases remaining between them.